These 21 T cell receptor beta chains were sequenced from one sample in a study of long-term antiretroviral therapy in people with HIV. At the survey level, the v3.0 immunoSEQ assay was run. Repertoires were generated with immunoSEQ multiplex PCR, while TCRdb's copy carries only in-frame clones and drops some. The data hold about 39,000 clones, with around 83% observed a single time. Sequencing used unsorted PBMCs, obtained 3.1 years after starting antiretroviral therapy. The origin of the receptors is a woman aged 50 to 60 with HIV.

This clone was recorded once. V usage is TRBV19 and J usage is TRBJ2-2, with 10 bases identical to TRBD1. The J segment lost 10 bases and the V segment lost 5 bases, leaving 13 bases of the junction unmatched. Per the germline V gene, CDR1 is LNHDA and CDR2 is SQIVND (reference sequence). CDR3 size: 16 residues. CDR3 sequence: CASSSRRDRGSEELFF. CDR3 bases: TGTGCCAGTAGTTCTCGCCGGGACAGGGGTAGTGAGGAGCTGTTTTTT.

V gene TRBV6-6 combines with J gene TRBJ1-3; D is perhaps TRBD1 (5 bases). V dropped 7 bases and J dropped 0 bases, with 13 bases sitting between them. CDR1 is MNHNY and CDR2 is SVGAGI in the germline V gene (reference sequence). This CDR3 contains 15 residues. CDR3 nucleotides: TGTGCCAGCATCGCAGGGTCGAGCTCTGGAAACACCATATATTTT. Translated: CASIAGSSSGNTIYF.

This clone was seen once. The chain recombines TRBV18 with TRBJ2-7; D gene ambiguous. The germline V gene encodes CDR1 KGHSH and CDR2 LQKENI. Trimming shortened V by 2 bases and J by 4 bases, and 9 bases separated the two germline ends. CDR3 length: 13 residues. The CDR3 nucleotides are TGTGCCAGCTCACCATCGTCCGAGTACGAGCAGTACTTC. It yields the protein CASSPSSEYEQYF.

This chain joins TRBV5-1 and TRBJ2-1; 9 positions agree with TRBD1. The CDR3 loop spans 14 amino acids. Germline CDR1 is SGHRS and CDR2 is YFSETQ. The J segment lost 5 bases and the V segment lost 0 bases, leaving 0 bases of the junction unmatched. This CDR3 reads CASSLGQGDNEQFF. CDR3 sequence (DNA): TGCGCCAGCAGCTTGGGACAGGGGGACAATGAGCAGTTCTTC.

The chain is built from TRBV29-1 and TRBJ2-5; TRBD1 might be the D (5 bases). The CDR3 covers 13 residues. V lost 5 bases and J lost 1, with 11 bases in between. Per the germline V gene, CDR1 is SQVTM and CDR2 is ANQGSEA. The CDR3 bases are TGCAGCGTTCTAAGTGACAGCCAAGAGACCCAGTACTTC. Its protein product is CSVLSDSQETQYF.

The J gene is TRBJ1-6, the V gene TRBV14, with unresolved D. The length of the CDR3 is 16 residues. The germline V gene has CDR1 SGHDN and CDR2 FVKESK. Trimming cost V 1 base and J 6 bases, with 13 bases left between them. CDR3 sequence reads: CASSQVIGRANSPLHF. As DNA, the CDR3 is TGTGCCAGCAGCCAAGTCATAGGACGGGCTAATTCACCCCTCCACTTT.

The rearrangement links TRBV6-5 to TRBJ2-7; 7 bases are shared with TRBD2. V lost 0 bases and J lost 4; bases outside the gene matches: 3. Per the germline V gene, CDR1 is MNHEY and CDR2 is SVGAGI. The CDR3 covers 14 residues. The CDR3 reads CASSYSNGGYEQYF. CDR3 nucleotide sequence: TGTGCCAGCAGTTACTCGAACGGGGGGTACGAGCAGTACTTC.

This chain uses TRBV5-6 with TRBJ2-7; D gene ambiguous. V was clipped by 2 bases and J by 2 bases, with 8 bases between them. CDR1 and CDR2 from the germline V gene are SGHDT and YYEEEE. This CDR3 has 13 residues. The CDR3 nucleotides read TGTGCCAGCAGCTTCGCCGGAACCTACGAGCAGTACTTC. Translated, it gives CASSFAGTYEQYF.

The chain couples TRBV6-5 to TRBJ1-1; D gene uncertain. CDR3 length: 14 amino acids. The germline gives CDR1 MNHEY, CDR2 SVGAGI. Deletions cut 8 bases from V and 4 bases from J, with 17 bases between. The CDR3 loop reads CASFPDDGSTEAFF. CDR3 DNA sequence: TGTGCCAGCTTCCCTGATGATGGGAGCACTGAAGCTTTCTTT.

The V call is TRBV19, the J call TRBJ1-1; tentatively, D is TRBD1 (5 bases). In germline, CDR1 is LNHDA, CDR2 SQIVND (reference sequence). Trimming took 3 bases from V and 7 from J, leaving 12 bases between them. The CDR3 contains 13 residues. The DNA for the CDR3 is TGTGCCAGTAGTATGGGGGGATTCAATGAAGCTTTCTTT. This gives the protein CASSMGGFNEAFF.

This clone was detected once. The chain combines TRBV29-1 with TRBJ2-2; D not resolved. The CDR3 runs 13 residues. Germline CDR1 and CDR2: SQVTM and ANQGSEA. V lost 3 bases and J 7 bases, leaving 12 bases between the germline ends. In DNA form, the CDR3 reads TGCAGCGTTGAGCGGCTGCCAAGCGGGGAGCTGTTTTTT. This sequence encodes CSVERLPSGELFF.

This clone was seen a single time. The rearrangement links TRBV4-3 to TRBJ1-5, with a weak D call TRBD1 (6 bases). V was clipped by 0 bases and J by 2 bases, with 14 bases between them. Germline V lookup: CDR1 LGHNA, CDR2 YSLEER. This CDR3 has 17 residues. CDR3 residues: CASSQEAGVGGNQPQHF. CDR3 bases: TGCGCCAGCAGCCAAGAAGCAGGGGTCGGAGGCAATCAGCCCCAGCATTTT.

The chain has TRBV11-2 and TRBJ1-1; 10 bases fit TRBD1. The junction had 8 bases not matched to a gene; V was cut back by 0 bases and J by 4 bases. This CDR3 region has 17 residues. The germline gives CDR1 SGHAT, CDR2 FQNNGV. CDR3 amino acids: CASSLDVGQGRSTEAFF. The CDR3 DNA sequence: TGTGCCAGCAGCTTAGATGTGGGACAGGGGAGAAGCACTGAAGCTTTCTTT. Filled out from reference TRBV11-2 and TRBJ1-1, the complete variable domain reads EAGVAQSPRYKIIEKRQSVAFWCNPISGHATLYWYQQILGQGPKLLIQFQNNGVVDDSQLPKDRFSAERLKGVDSTLKIQPAKLEDSAVYLCASSLDVGQGRSTEAFFGQGTRLTVV.

The CDR3 bases are TGTGCCAGCAGTTACTGGGCCGACAAAGAGACCCAGTACTTC. The encoded protein is CASSYWADKETQYF. The gene calls are TRBV6-6 and TRBJ2-5, with D uncertain. The CDR3 length is 14 residues. The V end lost 1 base, the J end lost 3 bases, and 9 bases lay between the germline ends. Germline V gives CDR1 MNHNY, CDR2 SVGAGI (reference sequence).

This sequence joins TRBV4-2 and TRBJ2-3; D ambiguous. This CDR3 comprises 16 residues. Germline CDR1 reads LGHNA; CDR2 reads YNFKEQ. Trimming took 0 bases from V and 8 from J, leaving 18 bases between them. The CDR3 reads CASSQEVSSGAGTQYF. The CDR3 DNA is TGTGCCAGCAGCCAAGAGGTATCCAGTGGAGCAGGTACGCAGTATTTT.

The rearrangement uses TRBV30 and TRBJ2-3; tentatively, D is TRBD1 or TRBD2 (5 bases each). The CDR3 sequence is 13 residues long. Looked up from germline, CDR1 is GTSNPN and CDR2 is SVGIG (reference sequence). Trimming stripped 4 bases from V and 5 bases from J, with 13 bases between. The CDR3 DNA sequence: TGTGCCTGGACTCTCGGGGCCGGAGATACGCAGTATTTT. Residues: CAWTLGAGDTQYF. Full variable domain (outside the CDR3, taken from reference TRBV30 and TRBJ2-3): SQTIHQWPATLVQPVGSPLSLECTVEGTSNPNLYWYRQAAGRGLQLLFYSVGIGQISSEVPQNLSASRPQDRQFILSSKKLLLSDSGFYLCAWTLGAGDTQYFGPGTRLTVL.

This chain connects TRBV10-1 to TRBJ2-1; 10 nucleotides agree with TRBD2. CDR1 and CDR2 from the germline V gene are WNHNN and SYGVQD (reference sequence). V shed 3 bases, J shed 6 bases, and the junction held 8 bases outside the gene matches. The CDR3 covers 16 residues. The CDR3 loop is CASSEHLGLASNEQFF. In DNA form, the CDR3 reads TGCGCCAGCAGTGAACATTTGGGACTAGCGTCCAATGAGCAGTTCTTC.

V usage is TRBV7-9 and J usage is TRBJ1-2, with D maybe TRBD1 (5 bases). The CDR3 runs to 14 residues. Per germline, CDR1 SEHNR and CDR2 FQNEAQ (reference sequence). The V gene lost 10 bases and the J gene lost 5 bases, with 20 bases spanning the gap. The CDR3 bases are TGTGCCACCCCGATCGGGGCAGACCAATATGGCTACACCTTC. Its protein product is CATPIGADQYGYTF.

V gene TRBV4-1 combines with J gene TRBJ2-5; D is perhaps TRBD2 (6 bases). This CDR3 region has 15 residues. V gave up 0 bases and J gave up 0 bases, with 8 bases separating them. Germline CDR1 is MGHRA and CDR2 is YSYEKL. The CDR3 region is CASSQEAGYQETQYF. The CDR3 coding sequence is TGCGCCAGCAGCCAAGAGGCGGGGTACCAAGAGACCCAGTACTTC.

V gene TRBV7-9 combines with J gene TRBJ1-1; D unclear. Germline-derived CDR1 and CDR2 are SEHNR and FQNEAQ (reference sequence). V lost 2 bases, J lost 5 bases, and 9 bases lay in between. The CDR3 length is 13 residues. The CDR3 is CASSLSGGTEAFF. The CDR3 coding sequence is TGTGCCAGCAGCTTATCGGGTGGGACTGAAGCTTTCTTT.

This clone has just one count. This CDR3 reads CASSVVGPGAKGGTEAFF. The CDR3 nucleotides read TGTGCCAGCAGCGTAGTCGGGCCAGGGGCCAAAGGCGGCACTGAAGCTTTCTTT. This sequence joins TRBV9 and TRBJ1-1; D is possibly TRBD1 (6 bases). Germline CDR1 reads SGDLS; CDR2 reads YYNGEE. CDR3 length equals 18 residues. Trimming left V 0 bases short and J 4 bases short, with 22 bases between.